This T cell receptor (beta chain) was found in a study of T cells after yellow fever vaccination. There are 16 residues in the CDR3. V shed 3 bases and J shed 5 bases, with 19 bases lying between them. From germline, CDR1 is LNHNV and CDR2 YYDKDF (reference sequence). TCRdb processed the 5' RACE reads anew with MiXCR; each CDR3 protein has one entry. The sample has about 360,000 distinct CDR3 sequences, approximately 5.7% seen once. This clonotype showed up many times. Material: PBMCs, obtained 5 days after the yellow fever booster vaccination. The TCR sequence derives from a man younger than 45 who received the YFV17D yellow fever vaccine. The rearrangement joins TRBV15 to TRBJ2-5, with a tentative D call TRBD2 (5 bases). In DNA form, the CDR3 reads TGTGCCACCAGCAGCCTCGTAATCGAGGGCCGGGAGACCCAGTACTTC. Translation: CATSSLVIEGRETQYF.